This entry lists 29 T cell receptor beta chains sequenced from one sample in a study of vaccination and CD4 T cells after COVID-19. The antigens these receptors bind are not known. Regarding time point: late sampling 161 to 241 days after vaccination in three convalescent patients. Treatment: approximately nine-day PBMC culture with coronavirus spike peptide pools or control peptides (ViraFEST assay). The Oncomine TCR Beta short-read assay was applied to DNA of cultured CD4+ T cells. TCRdb called the PCR reads again in MiXCR, with one record for every CDR3 protein. The sample has roughly 23,000 distinct CDR3 sequences, more than 30% seen once. The input for sequencing was CD4+ T cells from blood, cultured in vitro, taken about 7 months after SARS-CoV-2 vaccination. The receptors derive from a human donor who had recovered from COVID-19.

The sample holds a few counts of this clonotype. This chain connects TRBV20-1 to TRBJ2-5; 7 nucleotides agree with TRBD2. This CDR3 comprises 14 residues. Germline assignment: CDR1 DFQATT and CDR2 SNEGSKA (reference sequence). V gave up 1 base and J gave up 1 base; unmatched junction bases: 3. The CDR3 coding sequence is TGCAGTGCTAGAGTTGGACTAGGCCAAGAGACCCAGTACTTC. This encodes CSARVGLGQETQYF.

This clonotype was detected only a few times. This chain links TRBV20-1 with TRBJ2-2, with a tentative D call TRBD1 (5 bases). The V gene's germline CDR1 is DFQATT and CDR2 SNEGSKA (reference sequence). This CDR3 has 15 amino acids. V was clipped by 5 bases and J by 1 base, with 14 bases between them. The CDR3 DNA sequence: TGCAGTGCTTACGGGCGGCAGGGGAACACCGGGGAGCTGTTTTTT. It codes for CSAYGRQGNTGELFF.

V is TRBV10-3 and J is TRBJ1-1; D is perhaps TRBD1 (5 bases). The V and J ends lost 10 bases and 3 bases respectively, with 15 bases between them. The CDR3 runs to 13 residues. Germline CDR1 and CDR2: ENHRY and SYGVKD. The chain's CDR3 is CASAGREDTEAFF. CDR3 nucleotide sequence: TGTGCCAGCGCGGGCAGGGAGGACACTGAAGCTTTCTTT.

This chain uses TRBV7-3 with TRBJ1-1; 9 bases are shared with TRBD1. Trimming cost V 2 bases and J 11 bases; bases outside gene matches: 12. Germline V gene data show CDR1 as SGHTA and CDR2 as FQGTGA. The CDR3 spans 15 residues. The CDR3 loop reads CASSLRGTGLTKAFF. For the CDR3, the DNA is TGTGCCAGCAGCTTACGGGGGACAGGGTTAACTAAGGCTTTCTTT.

V gene TRBV7-2 combines with J gene TRBJ2-1; TRBD2 matches 15 bases. This CDR3 region has 17 residues. Germline assignment: CDR1 SGHTA and CDR2 FQGNSA. The trim removed 5 bases at V and 4 bases at J, leaving 6 bases unmatched. This chain's CDR3 is CASSAGTSGRLYNEQFF. CDR3 nucleotides: TGTGCCAGCAGCGCAGGGACTAGCGGGAGGTTGTACAATGAGCAGTTCTTC. The whole variable domain, remainder taken from reference TRBV7-2 and TRBJ2-1, is GAGVSQSPSNKVTEKGKDVELRCDPISGHTALYWYRQSLGQGLEFLIYFQGNSAPDKSGLPSDRFSAERTGGSVSTLTIQRTQQEDSAVYLCASSAGTSGRLYNEQFFGPGTRLTVL.

This clonotype was seen more than once but under ten times. The chain couples TRBV28 to TRBJ1-5, with unresolved D. Germline values: CDR1 MDHEN, CDR2 SYDVKM. The V end was cut by 6 bases, the J end by 4 bases, with 7 bases between. The CDR3 sequence is 12 residues long. CDR3 loop: CASSEMNQPQHF. The DNA of the CDR3 is TGTGCCAGCAGCGAAATGAATCAGCCCCAGCATTTT. Filled out from reference TRBV28 and TRBJ1-5, the complete variable domain reads DVKVTQSSRYLVKRTGEKVFLECVQDMDHENMFWYRQDPGLGLRLIYFSYDVKMKEKGDIPEGYSVSREKKERFSLILESASTNQTSMYLCASSEMNQPQHFGDGTRLSIL.

The CDR3 coding sequence is TGTGCCAGCAGCTTTGAACAGGTCGTGAGGGGCTACACCTTC. Translating gives CASSFEQVVRGYTF. The chain employs TRBV5-6 and TRBJ1-2; tentatively, D is TRBD1 (5 bases). CDR1 and CDR2 (germline): SGHDT, YYEEEE. The CDR3 spans 14 residues. Deletions cut 2 bases from V and 8 bases from J, with 16 bases between. The whole variable domain, filled in from reference TRBV5-6 and TRBJ1-2, reads DAGVTQSPTHLIKTRGQQVTLRCSPKSGHDTVSWYQQALGQGPQFIFQYYEEEERQRGNFPDRFSGHQFPNYSSELNVNALLLGDSALYLCASSFEQVVRGYTFGSGTRLTVV.

There are a few counts of this clonotype. V and J are TRBV7-2 and TRBJ2-1, with TRBD2 matching over 8 bases. Per germline, CDR1 SGHTA and CDR2 FQGNSA. The V segment lost 6 bases and the J segment 3 bases; nucleotides outside the gene matches: 7. CDR3 length: 15 amino acids. CDR3 sequence (DNA): TGTGCCAGCAGTTTCGAGCGGGGGTTCTACAATGAGCAGTTCTTC. It encodes CASSFERGFYNEQFF.

V is TRBV19 and J is TRBJ1-6; D is unclear. Germline CDR1 LNHDA, CDR2 SQIVND (reference sequence). The V gene lost 0 bases and the J gene lost 10 bases, with 13 bases spanning the gap. The CDR3 runs 15 residues. Written as DNA, the CDR3 is TGTGCCAGTAGTATAGATTATTGGCAGAGGTCACCCCTCCACTTT. This translates into CASSIDYWQRSPLHF.

As DNA, the CDR3 is TGTGCCAGCAGTTTAGATCGGGGTGGGAGGGGAAACATTCAGTACTTC. This codes for CASSLDRGGRGNIQYF. The chain has TRBV27 and TRBJ2-4; TRBD2 agrees at 7 bases. Germline V lookup: CDR1 MNHEY, CDR2 SMNVEV (reference sequence). The CDR3 contains 16 residues. Trimming removed 2 bases from V and 6 bases from J; junction bases left unmatched: 10.

This clonotype was seen only once. V and J are TRBV29-1 and TRBJ2-3; the match to TRBD2 covers 16 bases. Per the germline V gene, CDR1 is SQVTM and CDR2 is ANQGSEA. After removal of 6 bases from V and 3 bases from J, the junction contained 6 bases not matched to a gene. This CDR3 contains 16 residues. CDR3 residues: CSVAGTSGGATDTQYF. The CDR3 DNA sequence: TGCAGCGTCGCCGGGACTAGCGGGGGGGCGACAGATACGCAGTATTTT.

This clonotype turned up a few times. The chain employs TRBV7-2 and TRBJ1-1; possible D gene TRBD1, 5 bases. The V end was cut by 2 bases, the J end by 5 bases, with 15 bases between. Germline CDR1 SGHTA, CDR2 FQGNSA. This CDR3 has 15 amino acids. CDR3 region: CASSLRATRETEAFF. The CDR3, as DNA: TGTGCCAGCAGCTTACGGGCGACCAGGGAGACTGAAGCTTTCTTT.

This clonotype was counted only a few times. V gene TRBV27 combines with J gene TRBJ2-3; D is unclear. There are 14 residues in the CDR3. V lost 3 bases and J lost 5, with 12 bases in between. CDR1 is MNHEY, CDR2 SMNVEV, per germline (reference sequence). DNA of the CDR3: TGTGCCAGCAGTTTTTCGAACTTGGTAGATACGCAGTATTTT. Its translation: CASSFSNLVDTQYF.

The chain employs TRBV6-1 and TRBJ1-5; 10 nucleotides match TRBD1. This CDR3 has 18 amino acids. Germline V CDR1 and CDR2: MNHNS, SASEGT. The J segment lost 0 bases and the V segment lost 6 bases, leaving 11 bases of the junction unmatched. The CDR3, as DNA: TGTGCCAGCAGCAAACCTTCCCGGACAGGGGGTAGCAATCAGCCCCAGCATTTT. Protein sequence: CASSKPSRTGGSNQPQHF.

This clonotype was seen more than once but under ten times. The V and J genes are TRBV20-1 and TRBJ1-6, with TRBD1 identical over 10 bases. With V trimmed by 2 bases and J by 8 bases, 3 bases remained unmatched. Looked up from germline, CDR1 is DFQATT and CDR2 is SNEGSKA (reference sequence). The CDR3 is 14 amino acids. The CDR3 loop is CSARPGTGDSPLHF. DNA of the CDR3: TGCAGTGCTAGACCCGGGACAGGGGATTCACCCCTCCACTTT.

The gene calls are TRBV20-1 and TRBJ2-1; 7 bases map to TRBD2. The CDR3 runs to 12 residues. Germline V gene data show CDR1 as DFQATT and CDR2 as SNEGSKA (reference sequence). Germline trimming cut 4 bases from V and 5 bases from J; bases unmatched to any gene: 2. The CDR3 sequence: CSATGLDNEQFF. CDR3 nucleotide sequence: TGCAGTGCTACCGGACTAGACAATGAGCAGTTCTTC.

The gene calls are TRBV6-2 or TRBV6-3 and TRBJ2-7; 7 nucleotides match TRBD2. V trimming: 0 bases; J trimming: 6 bases; junction bases outside the gene matches: 8. This CDR3 region has 15 residues. The germline V gene encodes CDR1 MNHEY and CDR2 SVGEGT. The CDR3 region is CASSYSIGGRGEQYF. CDR3 nucleotide sequence: TGTGCCAGCAGTTACTCGATTGGCGGGAGAGGCGAGCAGTACTTC.

V is TRBV6-1 and J is TRBJ2-2; 7 positions match TRBD2. Germline V gives CDR1 MNHNS, CDR2 SASEGT. V was clipped by 2 bases and J by 6 bases; unmatched bases: 9. This CDR3 contains 16 residues. As DNA, the CDR3 is TGTGCCAGCAGTGAACAGGCAGGGAGGGTCGCCGGGGAGCTGTTTTTT. This translates into CASSEQAGRVAGELFF.

This clonotype was picked up one time. This sequence joins TRBV2 and TRBJ1-5; tentatively, D is TRBD1 (5 bases). Looked up from germline, CDR1 is SNHLY and CDR2 is FYNNEI. CDR3 length: 10 amino acids. In nucleotides, the CDR3 is TGTGACACCCAGGGTCAGCCCCAGCATTTT. This sequence encodes CDTQGQPQHF. Looking up the rest from reference TRBV2 and TRBJ1-5 gives the full variable domain: EPEVTQTPSHQVTQMGQEVILRCVPISNHLYFYWYRQILGQKVEFLVSFYNNEISEKSEIFDDQFSVERPDGSNFTLKIRSTKLEDSAMYFCDTQGQPQHFGDGTRLSIL.

This clonotype has more than one count but fewer than ten. The chain couples TRBV20-1 to TRBJ2-3, with no clear D. Germline V CDR1 and CDR2: DFQATT, SNEGSKA (reference sequence). The CDR3 length is 12 residues. V lost 0 bases to trimming and J lost 5 bases, with 6 bases between them. The CDR3 loop reads CSARDPGDTQYF. The CDR3 DNA sequence: TGCAGTGCTAGAGATCCAGGAGATACGCAGTATTTT.

The chain recombines TRBV6-1 with TRBJ2-2; 7 nucleotides agree with TRBD1. V lost 3 bases, J lost 5 bases, and 9 bases stayed unmatched. The CDR3 length is 16 residues. CDR1 is MNHNS and CDR2 is SASEGT in the germline V gene. As DNA, the CDR3 is TGTGCCAGCAGTGAGGCCGACAGGGTATTAACCGGGGAGCTGTTTTTT. Translation: CASSEADRVLTGELFF.

The chain couples TRBV6-1 to TRBJ2-1, with D tentatively TRBD1 (6 bases). The germline V gene has CDR1 MNHNS and CDR2 SASEGT. The CDR3 sequence is 14 residues long. The V end was cut by 7 bases, the J end by 7 bases, with 17 bases between. The DNA of the CDR3 is TGTGCCAGCACTCCCGGGACACAAAATAATGAGCAGTTCTTC. Amino acids: CASTPGTQNNEQFF.

The chain employs TRBV20-1 and TRBJ2-3; D call uncertain. V shed 6 bases and J shed 4 bases, with 14 bases lying between them. CDR3 length: 13 amino acids. The germline gives CDR1 DFQATT, CDR2 SNEGSKA (reference sequence). For the CDR3, the DNA is TGCAGTGCCTACTTGGGGTATGCAGATACGCAGTATTTT. Its translation: CSAYLGYADTQYF.

Only a few counts were recorded for this clonotype. The chain couples TRBV7-2 to TRBJ2-1, with D maybe TRBD2 (6 bases). Germline CDR1 and CDR2: SGHTA and FQGNSA. The CDR3 covers 12 residues. The germline V and J ends were trimmed by 1 base and 11 bases, with 9 bases remaining between them. Here the CDR3 reads CASSLERVQQFF. DNA for the CDR3: TGTGCCAGCAGCTTAGAGCGGGTGCAGCAGTTCTTC.

This clonotype was seen more than once but under ten times. This rearrangement joins TRBV20-1 to TRBJ2-3; D not certain. Germline V lookup: CDR1 DFQATT, CDR2 SNEGSKA (reference sequence). This CDR3 is 12 amino acids long. V was shortened by 3 bases and J by 2 bases, with 6 bases between the two germline ends. This CDR3 reads CSASRYTDTQYF. CDR3 coding DNA: TGCAGTGCTAGTAGGTACACAGATACGCAGTATTTT.

This chain uses TRBV5-4 with TRBJ1-2, with D possibly being TRBD1 (5 bases). CDR3 length equals 14 residues. Germline lookup yields CDR1 SGHNT and CDR2 YYREEE (reference sequence). V was cut by 4 bases and J by 7 bases, with 17 bases left in between. The CDR3 reads CASSRDLSGGGYTF. As DNA, the CDR3 is TGTGCCAGCAGCCGGGATCTGTCTGGGGGTGGCTACACCTTC.

The chain links TRBV20-1 to TRBJ2-3; 13 bases are a match to TRBD2. The CDR3 extends over 17 amino acids. The J segment lost 2 bases and the V segment lost 1 base, leaving 6 bases of the junction unmatched. Germline V gives CDR1 DFQATT, CDR2 SNEGSKA (reference sequence). The CDR3 loop reads CSARAPGTSGATDTQYF. As DNA, the CDR3 is TGCAGTGCTAGAGCTCCCGGGACTAGCGGGGCCACAGATACGCAGTATTTT.

The chain uses TRBV7-3 and TRBJ2-1, with D hard to call. The V gene lost 5 bases and the J gene lost 10 bases, with 21 bases spanning the gap. The germline CDR1 and CDR2 sequences are SGHTA and FQGTGA. The CDR3 extends over 15 amino acids. The CDR3 loop is CASSQGGSTVGEQFF. The CDR3 nucleotides read TGTGCCAGCAGCCAAGGTGGATCGACCGTTGGCGAGCAGTTCTTC.

By sample fraction, this clonotype is medium-sized. V is TRBV10-3 and J is TRBJ1-2; 9 bases align to TRBD1. With 2 bases clipped from V and 8 bases from J, the junction kept 9 bases outside the gene matches. CDR1 ENHRY and CDR2 SYGVKD come from the germline V gene. The CDR3 is 15 amino acids. The CDR3 nucleotides read TGTGCCATCAGTGAGAACCGACAGGGGGATAGGGGCTACACCTTC. The encoded protein is CAISENRQGDRGYTF.